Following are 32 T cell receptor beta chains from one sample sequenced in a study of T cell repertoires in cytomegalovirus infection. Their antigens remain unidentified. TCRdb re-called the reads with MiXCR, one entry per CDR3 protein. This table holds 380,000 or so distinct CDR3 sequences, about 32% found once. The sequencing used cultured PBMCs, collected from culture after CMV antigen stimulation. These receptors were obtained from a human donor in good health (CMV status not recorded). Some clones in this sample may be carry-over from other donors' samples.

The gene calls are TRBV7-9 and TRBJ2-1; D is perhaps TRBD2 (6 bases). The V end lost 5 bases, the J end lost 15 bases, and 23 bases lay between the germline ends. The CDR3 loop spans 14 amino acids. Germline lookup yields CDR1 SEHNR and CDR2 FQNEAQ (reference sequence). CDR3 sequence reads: CASSEFAGTGSRFF. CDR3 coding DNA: TGTGCCAGCAGCGAATTTGCGGGGACGGGGTCTCGGTTCTTC. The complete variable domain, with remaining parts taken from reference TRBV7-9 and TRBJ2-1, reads DTGVSQNPRHKITKRGQNVTFRCDPISEHNRLYWYRQTLGQGPEFLTYFQNEAQLEKSRLLSDRFSAERPKGSFSTLEIQRTEQGDSAMYLCASSEFAGTGSRFFGPGTRLTVL.

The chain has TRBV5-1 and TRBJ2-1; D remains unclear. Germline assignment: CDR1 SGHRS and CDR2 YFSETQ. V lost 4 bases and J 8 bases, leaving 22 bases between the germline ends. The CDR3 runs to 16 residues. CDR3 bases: TGCGCCAGCAGCCTCCCGTCGGGCCCGTCGGATGATGAGCAGTTCTTC. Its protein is CASSLPSGPSDDEQFF.

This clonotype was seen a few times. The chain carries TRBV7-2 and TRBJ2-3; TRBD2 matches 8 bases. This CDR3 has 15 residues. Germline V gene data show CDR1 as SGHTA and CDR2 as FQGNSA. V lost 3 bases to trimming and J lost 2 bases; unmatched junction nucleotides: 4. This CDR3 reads CASSFLSGITDTQYF. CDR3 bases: TGTGCCAGCAGCTTTCTTAGCGGGATCACAGATACGCAGTATTTT.

In DNA form, the CDR3 reads TGCAGTGGCCGGGCGAACACCGGGGAGCTGTTTTTT. Amino acids: CSGRANTGELFF. V is TRBV20-1 and J is TRBJ2-2; D is uncertain. The CDR3 runs to 12 residues. Trimming removed 7 bases from V and 0 bases from J, with 6 bases in between. In germline, CDR1 is DFQATT, CDR2 SNEGSKA (reference sequence).

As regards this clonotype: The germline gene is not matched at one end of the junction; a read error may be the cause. In DNA, the CDR3 is TGTGCCTGCAGTTTGGTAGCGGGAGAGGGCTACGAGCAGTACTTC. It is translated as CACSLVAGEGYEQYF. This chain links TRBV12-3 or TRBV12-4 with TRBJ2-7, with 9 positions matching TRBD2. CDR3 length equals 15 residues.

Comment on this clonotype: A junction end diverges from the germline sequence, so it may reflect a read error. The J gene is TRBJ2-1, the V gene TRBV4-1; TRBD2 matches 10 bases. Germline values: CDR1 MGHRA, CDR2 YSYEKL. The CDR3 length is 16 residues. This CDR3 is CASSQGAGGPHNEQLF. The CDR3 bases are TGCGCCAGCAGCCAAGGAGCGGGAGGGCCCCACAATGAGCAGCTCTTC.

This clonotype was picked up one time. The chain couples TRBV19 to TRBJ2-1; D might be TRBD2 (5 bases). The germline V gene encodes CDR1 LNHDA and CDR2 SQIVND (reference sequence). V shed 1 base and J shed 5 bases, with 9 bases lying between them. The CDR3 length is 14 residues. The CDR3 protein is CASSIGRGNNEQFF. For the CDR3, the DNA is TGTGCCAGTAGTATAGGTCGGGGAAACAATGAGCAGTTCTTC. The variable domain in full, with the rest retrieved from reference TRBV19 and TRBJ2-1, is DGGITQSPKYLFRKEGQNVTLSCEQNLNHDAMYWYRQDPGQGLRLIYYSQIVNDFQKGDIAEGYSVSREKKESFPLTVTSAQKNPTAFYLCASSIGRGNNEQFFGPGTRLTVL.

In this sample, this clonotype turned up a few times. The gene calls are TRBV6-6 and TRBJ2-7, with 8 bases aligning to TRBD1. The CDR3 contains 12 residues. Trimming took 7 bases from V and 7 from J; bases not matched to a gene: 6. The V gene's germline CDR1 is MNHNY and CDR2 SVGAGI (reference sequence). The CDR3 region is CASNDRGREQYV. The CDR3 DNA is TGTGCCAGCAACGACAGGGGCAGGGAGCAGTACGTC.

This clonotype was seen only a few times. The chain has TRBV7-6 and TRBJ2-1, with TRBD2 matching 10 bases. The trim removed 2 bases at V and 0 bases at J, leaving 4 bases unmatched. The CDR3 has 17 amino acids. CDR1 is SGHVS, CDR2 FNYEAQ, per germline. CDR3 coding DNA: TGTGCCAGCAGCTTACTTCCTAGCGGGAGCTCCTACAATGAGCAGTTCTTC. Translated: CASSLLPSGSSYNEQFF.

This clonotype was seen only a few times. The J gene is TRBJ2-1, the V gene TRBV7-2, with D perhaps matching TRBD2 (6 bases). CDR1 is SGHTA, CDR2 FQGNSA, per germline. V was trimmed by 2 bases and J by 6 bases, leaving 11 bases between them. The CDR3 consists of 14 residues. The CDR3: CASSLMAGGNEQFF. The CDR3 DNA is TGTGCCAGCAGCTTAATGGCCGGGGGCAATGAGCAGTTCTTC.

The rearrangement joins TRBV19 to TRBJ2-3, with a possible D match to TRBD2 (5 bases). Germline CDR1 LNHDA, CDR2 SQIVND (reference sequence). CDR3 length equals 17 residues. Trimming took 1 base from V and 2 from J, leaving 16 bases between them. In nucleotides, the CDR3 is TGTGCCAGTAGTATAGGCCGCCGAGGGCAGCTCACAGATACGCAGTATTTT. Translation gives CASSIGRRGQLTDTQYF.

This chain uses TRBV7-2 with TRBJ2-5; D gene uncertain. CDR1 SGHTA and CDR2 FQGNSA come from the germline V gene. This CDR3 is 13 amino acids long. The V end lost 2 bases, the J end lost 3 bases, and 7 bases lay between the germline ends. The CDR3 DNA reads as TGTGCCAGCAGCTTAACTAATAAAGAGACCCAGTACTTC. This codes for CASSLTNKETQYF.

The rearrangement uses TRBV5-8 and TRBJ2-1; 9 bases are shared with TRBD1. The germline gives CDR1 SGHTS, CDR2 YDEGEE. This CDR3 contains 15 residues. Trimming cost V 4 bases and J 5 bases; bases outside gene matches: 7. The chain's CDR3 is CASSTRDREHNEQFF. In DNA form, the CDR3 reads TGTGCCAGCAGCACCCGGGACAGGGAACACAATGAGCAGTTCTTC.

CDR3 sequence (DNA): TGTGCCAGCCTAGGGGCCTACGAGCAGTACTTC. Protein product: CASLGAYEQYF. The V call is TRBV28, the J call TRBJ2-7, with D possibly matching TRBD1 (5 bases). Per the germline V gene, CDR1 is MDHEN and CDR2 is SYDVKM. CDR3 length equals 11 residues. Between the trimmed V and J ends, which lost 8 bases and 2 bases, there was a span of 7 bases.

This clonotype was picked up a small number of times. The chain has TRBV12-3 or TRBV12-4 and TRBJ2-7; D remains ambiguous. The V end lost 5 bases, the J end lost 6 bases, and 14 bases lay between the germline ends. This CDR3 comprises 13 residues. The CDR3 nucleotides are TGTGCCAGCAGTCCCGGCGGTGTTCCCGAGCAGTACGTC. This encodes CASSPGGVPEQYV.

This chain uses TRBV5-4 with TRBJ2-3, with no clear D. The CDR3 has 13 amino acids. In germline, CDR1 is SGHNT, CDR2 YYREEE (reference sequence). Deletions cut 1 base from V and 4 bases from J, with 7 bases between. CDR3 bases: TGTGCCAGCAGCTTGTATCAGTCAGATACGCAGTATTTT. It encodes CASSLYQSDTQYF. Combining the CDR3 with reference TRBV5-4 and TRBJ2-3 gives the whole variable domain ETGVTQSPTHLIKTRGQQVTLRCSSQSGHNTVSWYQQALGQGPQFIFQYYREEENGRGNFPPRFSGLQFPNYSSELNVNALELDDSALYLCASSLYQSDTQYFGPGTRLTVL.

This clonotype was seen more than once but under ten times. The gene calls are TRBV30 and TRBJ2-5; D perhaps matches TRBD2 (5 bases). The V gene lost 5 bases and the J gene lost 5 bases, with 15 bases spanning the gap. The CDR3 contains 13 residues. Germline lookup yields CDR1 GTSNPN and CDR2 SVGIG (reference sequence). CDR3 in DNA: TGTGCCTGGGCGGGCAGTACTCTGGAGACCCAGTACTTC. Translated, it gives CAWAGSTLETQYF.

CDR3 amino acids: CASSLVKSVNTEAFF. For the CDR3, the DNA is TGTGCCAGCAGCTTAGTGAAAAGCGTAAACACTGAAGCTTTCTTT. The chain employs TRBV7-2 and TRBJ1-1; D is ambiguous. The CDR3 extends over 15 amino acids. CDR1 SGHTA and CDR2 FQGNSA come from the germline V gene. The V and J ends lost 1 base and 2 bases respectively, with 11 bases between them.

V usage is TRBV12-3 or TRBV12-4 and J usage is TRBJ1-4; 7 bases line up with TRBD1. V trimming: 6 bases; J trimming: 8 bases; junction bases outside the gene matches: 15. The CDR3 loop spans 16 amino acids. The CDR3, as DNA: TGTGCCAGCAGCTACCAAGGGACAGCCAGGGGGGAAAAACTGTTTTTT. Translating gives CASSYQGTARGEKLFF.

The CDR3 DNA is TGTGCCAGTAGTATAGATCGGAGCGATCAAGAGACCCAGTACTTC. It specifies CASSIDRSDQETQYF. The V call is TRBV19, the J call TRBJ2-5; no firm D call. This CDR3 has 15 amino acids. Germline CDR1 reads LNHDA; CDR2 reads SQIVND (reference sequence). V lost 0 bases and J lost 2, with 10 bases in between. Together with reference TRBV19 and TRBJ2-5, the CDR3 gives the full variable domain: DGGITQSPKYLFRKEGQNVTLSCEQNLNHDAMYWYRQDPGQGLRLIYYSQIVNDFQKGDIAEGYSVSREKKESFPLTVTSAQKNPTAFYLCASSIDRSDQETQYFGPGTRLLVL.

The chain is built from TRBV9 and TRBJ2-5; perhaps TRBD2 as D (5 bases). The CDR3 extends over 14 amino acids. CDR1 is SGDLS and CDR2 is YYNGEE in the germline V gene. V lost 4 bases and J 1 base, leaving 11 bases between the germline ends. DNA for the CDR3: TGTGCCAGCAGCACCGGACTGCTCCAAGAGACCCAGTACTTC. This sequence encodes CASSTGLLQETQYF. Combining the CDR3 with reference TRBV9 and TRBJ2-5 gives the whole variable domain DSGVTQTPKHLITATGQRVTLRCSPRSGDLSVYWYQQSLDQGLQFLIQYYNGEERAKGNILERFSAQQFPDLHSELNLSSLELGDSALYFCASSTGLLQETQYFGPGTRLLVL.

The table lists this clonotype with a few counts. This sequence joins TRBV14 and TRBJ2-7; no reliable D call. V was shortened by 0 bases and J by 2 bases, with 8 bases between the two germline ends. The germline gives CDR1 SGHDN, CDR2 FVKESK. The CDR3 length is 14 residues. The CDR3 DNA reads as TGTGCCAGCAGCCAAGACGGCAGAACCTACGAGCAGTACTTC. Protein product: CASSQDGRTYEQYF.

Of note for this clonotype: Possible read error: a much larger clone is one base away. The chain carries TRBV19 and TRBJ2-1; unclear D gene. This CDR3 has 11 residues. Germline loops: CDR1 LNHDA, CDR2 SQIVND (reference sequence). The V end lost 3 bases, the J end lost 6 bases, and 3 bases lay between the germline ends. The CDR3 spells CASSIFNEQFF. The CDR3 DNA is TGTGCCAGTAGTATTTTCAATGAGCAGTTCTTC.

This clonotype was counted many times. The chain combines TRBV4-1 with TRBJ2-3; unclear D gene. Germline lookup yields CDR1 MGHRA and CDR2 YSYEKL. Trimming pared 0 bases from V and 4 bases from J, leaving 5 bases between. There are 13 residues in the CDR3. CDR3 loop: CASSQDSPDTQYF. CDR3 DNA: TGCGCCAGCAGCCAAGATTCGCCAGATACGCAGTATTTT.

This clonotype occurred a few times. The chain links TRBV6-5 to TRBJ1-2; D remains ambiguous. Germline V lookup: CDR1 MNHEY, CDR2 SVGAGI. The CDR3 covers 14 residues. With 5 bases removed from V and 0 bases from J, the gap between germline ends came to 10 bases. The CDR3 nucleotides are TGTGCCAGCAGTCTCGACGGATCTAACTATGGCTACACCTTC. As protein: CASSLDGSNYGYTF.

The CDR3 sequence: CASSLKSGTTEAFF. Here the CDR3 DNA reads TGTGCCAGTAGTCTTAAATCCGGGACCACTGAAGCTTTCTTT. The rearrangement links TRBV19 to TRBJ1-1; TRBD1 is a possible D gene (5 bases). Germline CDR1 and CDR2: LNHDA and SQIVND (reference sequence). The CDR3 spans 14 residues. V was cut by 5 bases and J by 4 bases, with 14 bases left in between.

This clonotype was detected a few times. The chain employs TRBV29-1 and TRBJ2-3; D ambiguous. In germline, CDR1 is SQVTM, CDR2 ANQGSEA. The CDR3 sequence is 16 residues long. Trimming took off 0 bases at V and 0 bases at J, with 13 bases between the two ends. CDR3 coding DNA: TGCAGCGTTGAAGAAGTGCTAGGTGCTAGCACAGATACGCAGTATTTT. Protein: CSVEEVLGASTDTQYF.

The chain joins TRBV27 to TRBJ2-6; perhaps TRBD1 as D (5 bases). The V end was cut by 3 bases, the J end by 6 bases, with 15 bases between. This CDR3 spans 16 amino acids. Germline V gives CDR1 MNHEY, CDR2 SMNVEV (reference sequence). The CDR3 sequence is CASSFTGLLAANVLTF. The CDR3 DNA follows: TGTGCCAGCAGTTTTACAGGCCTCTTGGCGGCCAACGTCCTGACTTTC. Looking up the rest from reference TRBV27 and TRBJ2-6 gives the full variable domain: EAQVTQNPRYLITVTGKKLTVTCSQNMNHEYMSWYRQDPGLGLRQIYYSMNVEVTDKGDVPEGYKVSRKEKRNFPLILESPSPNQTSLYFCASSFTGLLAANVLTFGAGSRLTVL.

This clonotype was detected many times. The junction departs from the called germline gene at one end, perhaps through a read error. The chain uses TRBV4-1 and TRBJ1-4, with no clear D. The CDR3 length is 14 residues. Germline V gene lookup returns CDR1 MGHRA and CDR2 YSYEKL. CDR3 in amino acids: CATSHPPSNEKLFF. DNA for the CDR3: TGCGCCACCAGCCACCCCCCTTCTAATGAAAAACTGTTTTTT.

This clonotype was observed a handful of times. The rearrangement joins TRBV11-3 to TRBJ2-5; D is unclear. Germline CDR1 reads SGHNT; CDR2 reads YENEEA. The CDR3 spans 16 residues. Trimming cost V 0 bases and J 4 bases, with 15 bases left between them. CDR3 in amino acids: CASSLDQPGSRETQYF. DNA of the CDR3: TGTGCCAGCAGCTTAGATCAACCGGGTAGTCGAGAGACCCAGTACTTC.

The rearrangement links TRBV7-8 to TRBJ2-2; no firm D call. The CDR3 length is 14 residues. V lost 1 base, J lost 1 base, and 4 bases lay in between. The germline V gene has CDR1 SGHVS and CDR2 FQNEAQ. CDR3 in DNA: TGTGCCAGCAGCTTAGTACAGAACACCGGGGAGCTGTTTTTT. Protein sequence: CASSLVQNTGELFF.

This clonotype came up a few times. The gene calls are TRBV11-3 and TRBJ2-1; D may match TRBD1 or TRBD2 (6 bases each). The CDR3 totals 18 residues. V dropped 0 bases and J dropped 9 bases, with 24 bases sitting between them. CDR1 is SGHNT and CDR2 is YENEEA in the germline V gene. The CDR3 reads CASSLDGGLARRLSEQFF. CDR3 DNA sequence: TGTGCCAGCAGCTTAGATGGGGGGCTAGCGCGGAGATTGAGTGAGCAGTTCTTC.